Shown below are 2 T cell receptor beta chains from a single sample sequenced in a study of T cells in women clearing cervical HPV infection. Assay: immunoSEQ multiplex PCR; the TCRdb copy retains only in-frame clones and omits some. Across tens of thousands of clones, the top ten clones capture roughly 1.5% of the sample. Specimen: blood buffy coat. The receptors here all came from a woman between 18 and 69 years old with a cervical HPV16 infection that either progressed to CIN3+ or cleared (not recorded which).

CDR3 residues: CAISPGNQGYGYTF. The CDR3 bases that were read are TGTGCCATCAGCCCGGGCAATCAGGGCTATGGC. The V gene is TRBV10-3, the J gene TRBJ1-2; possible D gene TRBD1, 5 bases. The CDR3 end falls 3 residues outside the read, so it is completed with the germline J gene. CDR1 is ENHRY, CDR2 SYGVKD, per germline. The CDR3 has 14 residues. Between the trimmed V and J ends, which lost 6 bases and 4 bases, there was a span of 15 bases.

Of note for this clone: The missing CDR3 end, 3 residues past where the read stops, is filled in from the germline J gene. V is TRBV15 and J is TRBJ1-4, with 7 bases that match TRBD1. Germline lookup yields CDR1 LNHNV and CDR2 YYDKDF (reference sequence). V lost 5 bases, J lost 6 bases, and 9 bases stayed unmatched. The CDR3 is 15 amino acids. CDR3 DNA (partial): TGTGCCACCAGCGCCTACAGGGGAGGAGATGAAAAA. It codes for CATSAYRGGDEK. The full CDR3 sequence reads CATSAYRGGDEKLFF.